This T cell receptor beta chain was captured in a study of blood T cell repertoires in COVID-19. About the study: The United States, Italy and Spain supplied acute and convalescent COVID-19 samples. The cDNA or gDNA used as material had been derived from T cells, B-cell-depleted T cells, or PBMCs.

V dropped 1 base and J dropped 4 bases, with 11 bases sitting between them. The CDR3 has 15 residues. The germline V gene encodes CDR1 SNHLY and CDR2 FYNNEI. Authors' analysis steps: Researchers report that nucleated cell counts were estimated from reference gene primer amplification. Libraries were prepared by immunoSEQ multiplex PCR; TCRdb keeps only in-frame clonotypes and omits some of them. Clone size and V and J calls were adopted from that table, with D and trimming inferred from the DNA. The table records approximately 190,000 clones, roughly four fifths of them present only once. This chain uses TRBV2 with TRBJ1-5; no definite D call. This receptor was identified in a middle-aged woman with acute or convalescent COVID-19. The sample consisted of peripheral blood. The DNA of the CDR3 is TGTGCCAGCAGTGAAGAAAGTACGGGGAATCAGCCCCAGCATTTT. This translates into CASSEESTGNQPQHF.